This is a list of T cell receptor beta chains from one sample in a study of cytotoxic CD8 clonotypes in ibrutinib-treated CLL. Clones were sequenced by immunoSEQ multiplex PCR, and TCRdb holds only the in-frame ones, with some missing. The sample lists roughly 42,000 clones, about two thirds occurring once. The material sequenced was PBMCs, taken at disease progression, from a patient treated with ibrutinib. The receptors shown here come from a human donor with chronic lymphocytic leukemia. Both conserved end residues are part of each CDR3. The D gene is left open where the match is weak. Size values are once, few and many counts, or a class for expanded clones, and some rows have none.

j_call | clone_size | d_call | v_call | cdr3_aa | cdr3_nt
TRBJ2-2 | NA | NA | TRBV7-3 | CAVALGPNTGELFF | TGTGCCGTTGCCTTGGGGCCAAACACCGGGGAGCTGTTTTTT
TRBJ2-7 | once | TRBD2 | TRBV27 | CASSYGTSGRPYEQYF | TGTGCCAGCAGTTATGGGACTAGCGGGAGACCCTACGAGCAGTACTTC
TRBJ1-1 | NA | NA | TRBV19 | CASRGRWQGGTEAFF | TGTGCCAGTAGAGGAAGGTGGCAGGGAGGAACTGAAGCTTTCTTT
TRBJ2-7 | NA | TRBD2 | TRBV5-6 | CASSEPGAGVSYEQYF | TGTGCCAGCAGCGAACCTGGGGCGGGAGTTTCCTACGAGCAGTACTTC
TRBJ2-7 | NA | TRBD1 | TRBV28 | CASSTSGTGGFYEQYF | TGTGCCAGCAGTACCTCCGGCACAGGGGGCTTCTACGAGCAGTACTTC
TRBJ1-2 | few | NA | TRBV19 | CASSIGPGADYGYTF | TGTGCCAGTAGTATAGGTCCGGGAGCGGACTATGGCTACACCTTC
TRBJ1-2 | NA | NA | TRBV27 | CASSLMWESGGGYTF | TGTGCCAGCAGTTTAATGTGGGAGTCTGGTGGGGGCTACACCTTC
TRBJ2-3 | once | NA | TRBV2 | CASSDFSNRADTQYF | TGTGCCAGCAGTGACTTCTCTAACAGGGCAGATACGCAGTATTTT
TRBJ2-7 | NA | NA | TRBV28 | CASLLGDDEQYF | TGTGCCAGCCTGCTCGGGGACGACGAGCAGTACTTC
TRBJ1-1 | NA | NA | TRBV7-8 | CASSLDLNTEAFF | TGTGCCAGCAGCTTAGATCTGAACACTGAAGCTTTCTTT
TRBJ2-7 | NA | NA | TRBV7-6 | CASSLDSGPYEQYF | TGTGCCAGCAGCTTAGATAGCGGTCCCTACGAGCAGTACTTC
TRBJ1-1 | medium-sized | NA | TRBV11-3 | CASSIGGHYAFF | TGTGCCAGCAGCATTGGGGGGCATTATGCTTTCTTT
TRBJ2-1 | NA | NA | TRBV30 | CAWSVEYEQFF | TGTGCCTGGAGTGTAGAGTATGAGCAGTTCTTC
TRBJ1-3 | NA | NA | TRBV30 | CAWGGRAFAGNTIYF | TGTGCCTGGGGCGGGAGGGCCTTTGCTGGAAACACCATATATTTT
TRBJ2-3 | NA | NA | TRBV27 | CASSPSTDTQYF | TGTGCCAGCAGTCCCAGCACAGATACGCAGTATTTT
TRBJ2-7 | NA | NA | TRBV19 | CASSIRQGFYEQYF | TGTGCCAGTAGTATTCGGCAGGGTTTCTACGAGCAGTACTTC
TRBJ2-3 | NA | TRBD1 | TRBV27 | CASRTRQGGTDTQYF | TGTGCCAGCAGGACCAGACAGGGTGGCACAGATACGCAGTATTTT
TRBJ2-7 | NA | TRBD1 | TRBV19 | CASSLGPGQNEQYF | TGTGCCAGCTCTCTCGGCCCGGGACAGAACGAGCAGTACTTC
TRBJ1-1 | NA | NA | TRBV25-1 | CASSEWGGGDTEAFF | TGTGCCAGCAGTGAATGGGGAGGGGGGGACACTGAAGCTTTCTTT
TRBJ1-1 | NA | NA | TRBV6-5 | CASSYPPGEAFF | TGTGCCAGCAGTTACCCCCCCGGGGAAGCTTTCTTT
TRBJ1-5 | NA | NA | TRBV7-9 | CASSLTDYSNQPQHF | TGTGCCAGCAGCTTGACAGACTATAGCAATCAGCCCCAGCATTTT
TRBJ1-6 | NA | NA | TRBV6-1 | CASSGPAGQADSPLHF | TGTGCCAGCAGTGGTCCAGCAGGGCAGGCGGATTCACCCCTCCACTTT
TRBJ2-1 | NA | TRBD2 | TRBV11-3 | CASSTRGSSGMSSYNEQFF | TGTGCCAGCAGCACCAGGGGGTCTAGCGGGATGAGCTCCTACAATGAGCAGTTCTTC
TRBJ1-1 | few | NA | TRBV19 | CASSISDEAFF | TGTGCCAGTAGTATTTCGGATGAAGCTTTCTTT
TRBJ2-7 | few | NA | TRBV28 | CASSFGQSRHEQYF | TGTGCCAGCAGTTTCGGACAGTCCCGCCACGAGCAGTACTTC
TRBJ1-1 | few | TRBD1 | TRBV29-1 | CSTQGLGGGPNTEAFF | TGCAGCACACAGGGGTTGGGGGGAGGCCCGAACACTGAAGCTTTCTTT
TRBJ2-3 | few | NA | TRBV5-4 | CASSEGAGGSTDTQYF | TGTGCCAGCAGCGAGGGGGCCGGGGGAAGCACAGATACGCAGTATTTT
TRBJ1-1 | NA | NA | TRBV19 | CASSPTILRAAFF | TGTGCCAGTAGTCCGACGATTTTGAGGGCAGCTTTCTTT
TRBJ2-1 | NA | NA | TRBV6-5 | CASSYSGAWSEQFF | TGTGCCAGCAGTTACTCGGGGGCCTGGAGTGAGCAGTTCTTC
TRBJ2-1 | NA | TRBD2 | TRBV27 | CASSSYPQLAGPYNEQFF | TGTGCCAGCAGTTCATACCCACAACTAGCGGGTCCCTACAATGAGCAGTTCTTC
TRBJ2-7 | few | NA | TRBV6-6 | CASTQTSSHEQYF | TGTGCCAGCACCCAGACTAGTAGCCACGAGCAGTACTTC
TRBJ2-7 | few | TRBD2 | TRBV5-1 | CASSPRVAGSIDEQYF | TGCGCCAGCAGCCCTCGAGTAGCGGGGTCCATAGACGAGCAGTACTTC
TRBJ1-2 | few | NA | TRBV10-3 | CAISESMGTSYGYTF | TGTGCCATCAGTGAGTCGATGGGGACATCTTATGGCTACACCTTC
TRBJ2-5 | NA | TRBD2 | TRBV29-1 | CSVDLAGLGETQYF | TGCAGCGTTGATCTAGCGGGATTGGGTGAGACCCAGTACTTC
TRBJ2-5 | few | TRBD1 | TRBV7-3 | CASSSAGGETQYF | TGTGCCAGCAGCTCTGCAGGGGGAGAGACCCAGTACTTC
TRBJ2-3 | NA | TRBD2 | TRBV7-6 | CASSLAGWSTDTQYF | TGTGCCAGCAGCCTAGCGGGTTGGAGCACAGATACGCAGTATTTT
TRBJ1-2 | NA | NA | TRBV15 | CATSKSPGIIYGYTF | TGTGCCACCAGCAAAAGCCCGGGAATCATCTATGGCTACACCTTC
TRBJ2-2 | NA | TRBD2 | TRBV7-3 | CASSSRLAGDTGELFF | TGTGCCAGCAGCTCCCGACTAGCGGGAGACACCGGGGAGCTGTTTTTT
TRBJ2-7 | NA | NA | TRBV14 | CASSHWDRPGSQYF | TGTGCCAGCAGCCATTGGGACCGCCCTGGGTCGCAGTACTTC
TRBJ1-4 | NA | TRBD1 | TRBV9 | CASSPGQGYEKLFF | TGTGCCAGCAGCCCGGGACAGGGGTATGAAAAACTGTTTTTT
TRBJ2-7 | NA | NA | TRBV19 | CASSFKAHGEQYF | TGTGCCAGTAGTTTTAAGGCCCACGGCGAGCAGTACTTC
TRBJ2-7 | NA | NA | TRBV2 | CASSEVREQYF | TGTGCCAGCAGTGAAGTGCGCGAGCAGTACTTC
TRBJ2-5 | NA | TRBD2 | TRBV2 | CASSDLAGVWETQYF | TGTGCCAGCAGTGACCTAGCGGGAGTATGGGAGACCCAGTACTTC
TRBJ2-1 | NA | NA | TRBV28 | CASTGTVSSYNEQFF | TGTGCCAGCACCGGGACGGTGAGCTCCTACAATGAGCAGTTCTTC
TRBJ1-5 | NA | TRBD1 | TRBV6-5 | CASSPTDREVQPQHF | TGTGCCAGCAGCCCGACTGACAGGGAGGTTCAGCCCCAGCATTTT
TRBJ2-5 | once | TRBD1 | TRBV7-8 | CASSQGDFQETQYF | TGTGCCAGCAGCCAGGGGGATTTCCAAGAGACCCAGTACTTC
TRBJ1-6 | NA | NA | TRBV30 | CAWSRYSDSPLHF | TGTGCCTGGAGTCGGTACAGCGATTCACCCCTCCACTTT
TRBJ1-2 | NA | NA | TRBV11-3 | CASSLDFGGGPDDRGYTF | TGTGCCAGCAGCTTAGATTTCGGAGGCGGACCTGACGACAGGGGCTACACCTTC
TRBJ2-7 | NA | TRBD1 | TRBV7-2 | CASSSDRGRYEQYF | TGTGCCAGCAGCTCCGACAGGGGTCGGTACGAGCAGTACTTC
TRBJ1-3 | NA | NA | TRBV6-6 | CASSGPDRGNTIYF | TGTGCCAGCAGCGGCCCAGACAGGGGAAACACCATATATTTT
TRBJ2-3 | NA | NA | TRBV14 | CASSHRGARTDTQYF | TGTGCCAGCAGCCATCGGGGGGCGCGAACAGATACGCAGTATTTT
TRBJ1-4 | NA | NA | TRBV7-9 | CASREAGASEKLFF | TGTGCCAGCAGGGAAGCAGGGGCGTCTGAAAAACTGTTTTTT
TRBJ1-2 | few | NA | TRBV19 | CASSIDGAVSYGYTF | TGTGCCAGTAGTATAGATGGGGCAGTTTCCTATGGCTACACCTTC
TRBJ2-6 | NA | NA | TRBV10-3 | CAISPGESGANVLTF | TGTGCCATCAGTCCTGGAGAGTCTGGGGCCAACGTCCTGACTTTC
TRBJ2-7 | NA | TRBD1 | TRBV27 | CASSFGGQEKYEQYF | TGTGCCAGCAGTTTTGGGGGACAGGAGAAATACGAGCAGTACTTC
TRBJ1-2 | NA | NA | TRBV11-3 | CASSSFGAGQGSYGYTF | TGTGCCAGCAGCTCATTCGGGGCGGGGCAGGGCAGCTATGGCTACACCTTC
TRBJ2-2 | NA | TRBD2 | TRBV6-5 | CASSYSLAGGGELFF | TGTGCCAGCAGTTACTCACTAGCGGGAGGAGGGGAGCTGTTTTTT
TRBJ2-5 | few | TRBD2 | TRBV7-7 | CASSLGLADQETQYF | TGTGCTAGCAGCTTAGGACTAGCGGATCAAGAGACCCAGTACTTC
TRBJ2-1 | NA | NA | TRBV4-1 | CASSQVDPTFEQFF | TGCGCCAGCAGCCAAGTCGACCCCACCTTTGAGCAGTTCTTC